These 10 T cell receptor beta chains originate from one sample sequenced in a study of naive and memory T cell subsets. Study-wide findings and caveats: Naive repertoires, especially CD8, held a few larger clonotypes, possibly memory cells re-expressing CD45RA.

Two oligonucleotides, mixed equimolar, formed the beta constant-region primer covering TRBC1 and TRBC2. Four rounds of PCR amplified the ligated cDNA using nested alpha and beta constant-region primers plus SP2. TCRdb itself ran the UMI-ligation and nested PCR reads through MiXCR, one entry per CDR3 protein. The table lists 140,000 to 150,000 distinct CDR3 sequences, approximately 22% of them singletons. The antigens for these receptors are not known. Sequenced: naive CD4+ T cells from blood. Receptor source: a human donor in good health.

This clonotype showed up just a few times. The chain uses TRBV15 and TRBJ1-5, with D hard to call. The V and J ends lost 0 bases and 4 bases respectively, with 7 bases between them. CDR3 length: 14 amino acids. Germline-derived CDR1 and CDR2 are LNHNV and YYDKDF (reference sequence). In DNA, the CDR3 is TGTGCCACCAGCAGAGAACAGTCTAATCAGCCCCAGCATTTT. Amino acid sequence: CATSREQSNQPQHF.

This clonotype was observed a few times. The chain carries TRBV29-1 and TRBJ2-5, with unresolved D. The germline V gene encodes CDR1 SQVTM and CDR2 ANQGSEA. The CDR3 totals 15 residues. V dropped 1 base and J dropped 5 bases, with 17 bases sitting between them. The CDR3 here is CSVEVDPGRGETQYF. In DNA form, the CDR3 reads TGCAGCGTTGAAGTGGACCCCGGGCGAGGCGAGACCCAGTACTTC.

The table lists this clonotype with many counts. This sequence joins TRBV12-5 and TRBJ2-1, with no clear D. The V end lost 1 base, the J end lost 12 bases, and 10 bases lay between the germline ends. The length of the CDR3 is 12 residues. Germline-derived CDR1 and CDR2 are LGHNT and FRNRAP. The CDR3, as DNA: TGTGCTAGTGGTTTGGCCCCACAACGGCAGTTCTTC. Residues: CASGLAPQRQFF.

The chain is built from TRBV5-6 and TRBJ2-5; D is possibly TRBD1 (6 bases). Trimming took off 7 bases at V and 2 bases at J, with 18 bases between the two ends. Germline loops: CDR1 SGHDT, CDR2 YYEEEE. The CDR3 spans 15 residues. The CDR3 here is CASHLFRDTQETQYF. The CDR3 DNA is TGTGCCAGCCACCTATTCCGGGACACACAAGAGACCCAGTACTTC.

The rearrangement uses TRBV27 and TRBJ2-5, with D unclear. The CDR3 spans 11 residues. Trimming stripped 4 bases from V and 5 bases from J, with 5 bases between. In germline, CDR1 is MNHEY, CDR2 SMNVEV (reference sequence). CDR3 nucleotide sequence: TGTGCCAGCAGTTATTGGGAGACCCAGTACTTC. As protein: CASSYWETQYF.

This clonotype was counted only a few times. The V and J genes are TRBV29-1 and TRBJ1-5, with unresolved D. V was trimmed by 2 bases and J by 5 bases, leaving 7 bases between them. The CDR3 spans 12 residues. Germline CDR1 and CDR2: SQVTM and ANQGSEA. CDR3: CSVESADQPQHF. The CDR3 DNA follows: TGCAGCGTTGAATCTGCGGATCAGCCCCAGCATTTT.

This clonotype was seen a few times. V and J are TRBV6-2 or TRBV6-3 and TRBJ2-7; maybe TRBD1 (5 bases). Germline-derived CDR1 and CDR2 are MNHEY and SVGEGT. The CDR3 has 12 residues. V gave up 6 bases and J gave up 1 base, with 7 bases separating them. CDR3 residues: CASSDRSYEQYF. As DNA, the CDR3 is TGTGCCAGCAGCGACAGATCCTACGAGCAGTACTTC.

This clonotype was observed a few times. The rearrangement links TRBV5-4 to TRBJ2-5; D unclear. Germline values: CDR1 SGHNT, CDR2 YYREEE (reference sequence). V lost 0 bases, J lost 5 bases, and 11 bases lay in between. The CDR3 spans 14 residues. The CDR3: CASSLGQLRETQYF. The DNA for the CDR3 is TGTGCCAGCAGCTTGGGCCAGCTCCGGGAGACCCAGTACTTC.

The chain is built from TRBV18 and TRBJ2-1; D is uncertain. Trimming left V 1 base short and J 10 bases short, with 8 bases between. The CDR3 has 12 amino acids. Per the germline V gene, CDR1 is KGHSH and CDR2 is LQKENI. The DNA of the CDR3 is TGTGCCAGCTCACCACAGTTAGGCGAGCAGTTCTTC. Its protein product is CASSPQLGEQFF.

The chain couples TRBV12-3 or TRBV12-4 to TRBJ1-1, with D perhaps matching TRBD1 (5 bases). This CDR3 contains 12 residues. Trimming pared 1 base from V and 7 bases from J, leaving 7 bases between. The chain's CDR3 is CASSLVTGEAFF. In nucleotides, the CDR3 is TGTGCCAGCAGTTTAGTTACAGGTGAAGCTTTCTTT.